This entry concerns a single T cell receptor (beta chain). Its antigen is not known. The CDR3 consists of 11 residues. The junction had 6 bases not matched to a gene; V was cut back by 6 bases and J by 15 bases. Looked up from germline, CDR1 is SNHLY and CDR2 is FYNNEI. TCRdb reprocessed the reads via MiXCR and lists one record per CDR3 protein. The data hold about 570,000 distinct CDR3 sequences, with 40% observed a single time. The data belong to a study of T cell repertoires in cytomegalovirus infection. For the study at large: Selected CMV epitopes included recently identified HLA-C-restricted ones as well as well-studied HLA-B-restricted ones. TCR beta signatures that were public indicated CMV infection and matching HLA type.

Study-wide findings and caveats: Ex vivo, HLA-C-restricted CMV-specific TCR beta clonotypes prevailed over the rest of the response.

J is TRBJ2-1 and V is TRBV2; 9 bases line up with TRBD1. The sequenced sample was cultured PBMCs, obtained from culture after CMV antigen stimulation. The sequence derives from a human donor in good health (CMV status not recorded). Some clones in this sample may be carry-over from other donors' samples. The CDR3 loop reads CASSPQDRGFF. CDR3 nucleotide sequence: TGTGCCAGCAGCCCCCAGGACAGGGGGTTCTTC.